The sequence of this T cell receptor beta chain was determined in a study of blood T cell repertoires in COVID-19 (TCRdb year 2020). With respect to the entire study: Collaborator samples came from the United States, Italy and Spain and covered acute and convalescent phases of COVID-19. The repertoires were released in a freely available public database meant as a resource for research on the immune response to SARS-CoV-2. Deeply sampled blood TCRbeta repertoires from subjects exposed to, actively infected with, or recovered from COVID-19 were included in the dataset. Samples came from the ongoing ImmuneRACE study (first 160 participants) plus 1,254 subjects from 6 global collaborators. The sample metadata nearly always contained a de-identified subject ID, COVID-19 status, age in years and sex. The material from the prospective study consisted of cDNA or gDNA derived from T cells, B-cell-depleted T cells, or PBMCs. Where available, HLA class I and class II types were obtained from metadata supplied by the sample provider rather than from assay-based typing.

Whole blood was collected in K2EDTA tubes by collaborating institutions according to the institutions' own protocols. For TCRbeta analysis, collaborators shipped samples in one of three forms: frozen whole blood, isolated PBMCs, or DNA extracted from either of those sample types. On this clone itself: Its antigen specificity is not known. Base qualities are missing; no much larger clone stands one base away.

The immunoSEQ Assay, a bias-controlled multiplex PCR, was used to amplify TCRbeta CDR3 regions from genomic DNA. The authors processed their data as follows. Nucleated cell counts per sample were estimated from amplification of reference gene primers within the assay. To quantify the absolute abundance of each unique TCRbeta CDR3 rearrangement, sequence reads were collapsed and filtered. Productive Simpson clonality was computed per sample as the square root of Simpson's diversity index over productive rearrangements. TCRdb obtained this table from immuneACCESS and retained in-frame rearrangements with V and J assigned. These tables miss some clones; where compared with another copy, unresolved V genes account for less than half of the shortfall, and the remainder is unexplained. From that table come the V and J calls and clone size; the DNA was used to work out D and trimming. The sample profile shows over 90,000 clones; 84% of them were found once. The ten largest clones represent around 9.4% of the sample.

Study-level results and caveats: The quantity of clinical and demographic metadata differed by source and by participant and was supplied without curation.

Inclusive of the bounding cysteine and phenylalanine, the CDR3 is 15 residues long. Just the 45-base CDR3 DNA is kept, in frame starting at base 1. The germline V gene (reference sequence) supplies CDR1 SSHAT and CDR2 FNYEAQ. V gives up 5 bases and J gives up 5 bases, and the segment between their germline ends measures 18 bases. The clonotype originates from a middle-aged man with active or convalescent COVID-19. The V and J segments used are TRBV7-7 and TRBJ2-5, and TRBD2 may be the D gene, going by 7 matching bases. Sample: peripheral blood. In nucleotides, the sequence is TGTGCCAGCAGCAAGGGGGGGACCTCACTGGAGACCCAGTACTTC. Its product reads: CASSKGGTSLETQYF.